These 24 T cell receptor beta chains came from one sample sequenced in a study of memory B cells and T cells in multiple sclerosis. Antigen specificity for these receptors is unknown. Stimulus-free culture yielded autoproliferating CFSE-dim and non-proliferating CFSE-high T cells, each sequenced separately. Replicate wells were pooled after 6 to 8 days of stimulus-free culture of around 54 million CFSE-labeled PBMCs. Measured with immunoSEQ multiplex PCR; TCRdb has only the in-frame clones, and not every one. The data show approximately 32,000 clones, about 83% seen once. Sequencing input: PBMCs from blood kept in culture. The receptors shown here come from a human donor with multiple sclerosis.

As DNA, the CDR3 is TGTGCCAGCAGTTACTCCCCTGGGAGCGGAAACACCATATATTTT. Its protein product is CASSYSPGSGNTIYF. This chain connects TRBV6-6 to TRBJ1-3; D unclear. V lost 0 bases to trimming and J lost 4 bases, with 10 bases between them. Looked up from germline, CDR1 is MNHNY and CDR2 is SVGAGI (reference sequence). The CDR3 totals 15 residues.

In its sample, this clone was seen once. CDR3 in DNA: TGTGCCAGCAAGCAGGGGGCTAACTATGGCTACACCTTC. Amino acids: CASKQGANYGYTF. This chain uses TRBV6-5 with TRBJ1-2; 7 bases match TRBD1. The germline CDR1 and CDR2 sequences are MNHEY and SVGAGI. The CDR3 length is 13 residues. With 7 bases clipped from V and 0 bases from J, the junction kept 2 bases outside the gene matches.

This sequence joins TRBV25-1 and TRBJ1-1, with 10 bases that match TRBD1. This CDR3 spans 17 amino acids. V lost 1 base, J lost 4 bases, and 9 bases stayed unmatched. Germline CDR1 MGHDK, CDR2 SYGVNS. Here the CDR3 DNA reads TGTGCCAGCAGTGAATGGGGGACAGGGGTGAAGGGCACTGAAGCTTTCTTT. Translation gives CASSEWGTGVKGTEAFF. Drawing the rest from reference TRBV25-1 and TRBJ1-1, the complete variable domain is EADIYQTPRYLVIGTGKKITLECSQTMGHDKMYWYQQDPGMELHLIHYSYGVNSTEKGDLSSESTVSRIRTEHFPLTLESARPSHTSQYLCASSEWGTGVKGTEAFFGQGTRLTVV.

The CDR3 sequence: CASSYNRGSNYGYTF. The DNA for the CDR3 is TGTGCCAGCAGTTATAACAGGGGTTCTAACTATGGCTACACCTTC. This chain uses TRBV5-4 with TRBJ1-2; TRBD1 matches at 7 bases. Germline CDR1 and CDR2: SGHNT and YYREEE (reference sequence). The CDR3 consists of 15 residues. V dropped 5 bases and J dropped 0; count of bases not matched to a gene: 7.

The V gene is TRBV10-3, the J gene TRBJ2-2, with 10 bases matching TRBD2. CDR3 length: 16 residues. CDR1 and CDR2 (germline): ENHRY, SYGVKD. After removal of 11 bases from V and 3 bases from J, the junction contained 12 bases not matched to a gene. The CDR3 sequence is CASTFFSGGHTGELFF. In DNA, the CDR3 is TGTGCCTCCACTTTCTTTAGCGGGGGGCACACCGGGGAGCTGTTTTTT.

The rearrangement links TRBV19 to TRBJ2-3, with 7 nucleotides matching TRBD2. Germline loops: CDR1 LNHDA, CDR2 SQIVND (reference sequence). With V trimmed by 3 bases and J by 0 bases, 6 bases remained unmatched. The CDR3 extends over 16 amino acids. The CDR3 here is CASSIGRVASTDTQYF. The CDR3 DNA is TGTGCCAGTAGTATTGGGAGGGTCGCGAGCACAGATACGCAGTATTTT. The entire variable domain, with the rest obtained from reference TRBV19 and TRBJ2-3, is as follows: DGGITQSPKYLFRKEGQNVTLSCEQNLNHDAMYWYRQDPGQGLRLIYYSQIVNDFQKGDIAEGYSVSREKKESFPLTVTSAQKNPTAFYLCASSIGRVASTDTQYFGPGTRLTVL.

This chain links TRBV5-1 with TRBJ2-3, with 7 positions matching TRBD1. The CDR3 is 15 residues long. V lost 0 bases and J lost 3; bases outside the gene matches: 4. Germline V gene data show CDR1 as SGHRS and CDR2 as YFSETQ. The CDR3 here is CASSLDGTETDTQYF. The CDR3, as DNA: TGCGCCAGCAGCTTGGATGGGACAGAGACAGATACGCAGTATTTT.

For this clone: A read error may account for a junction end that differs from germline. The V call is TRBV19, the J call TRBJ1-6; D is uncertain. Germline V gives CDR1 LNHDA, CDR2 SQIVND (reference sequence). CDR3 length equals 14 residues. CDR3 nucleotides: TGTGCCAGTAGTGAAGGGCAATCGAATTCACCCCTCCGCTTT. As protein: CASSEGQSNSPLRF.

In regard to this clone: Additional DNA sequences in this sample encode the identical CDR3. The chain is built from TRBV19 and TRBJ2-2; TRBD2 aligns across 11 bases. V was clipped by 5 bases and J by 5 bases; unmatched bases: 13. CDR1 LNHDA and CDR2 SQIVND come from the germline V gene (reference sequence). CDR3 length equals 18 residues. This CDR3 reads CASSFRLAGGPSTGELFF. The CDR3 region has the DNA TGTGCCAGTAGTTTCCGATTAGCGGGAGGGCCATCGACCGGGGAGCTGTTTTTT. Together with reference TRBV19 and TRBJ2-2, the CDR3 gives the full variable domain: DGGITQSPKYLFRKEGQNVTLSCEQNLNHDAMYWYRQDPGQGLRLIYYSQIVNDFQKGDIAEGYSVSREKKESFPLTVTSAQKNPTAFYLCASSFRLAGGPSTGELFFGEGSRLTVL.

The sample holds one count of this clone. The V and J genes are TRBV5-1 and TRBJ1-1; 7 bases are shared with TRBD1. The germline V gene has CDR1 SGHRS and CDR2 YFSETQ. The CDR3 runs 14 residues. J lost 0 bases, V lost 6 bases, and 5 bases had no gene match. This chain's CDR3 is CASTKTGLNTEAFF. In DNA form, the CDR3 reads TGCGCCAGCACTAAGACAGGGTTGAACACTGAAGCTTTCTTT.

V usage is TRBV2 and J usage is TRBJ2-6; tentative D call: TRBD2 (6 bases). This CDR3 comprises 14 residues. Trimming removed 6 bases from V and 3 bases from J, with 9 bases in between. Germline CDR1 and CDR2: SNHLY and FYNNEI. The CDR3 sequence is CASSTGVGANVLTF. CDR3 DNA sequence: TGTGCCAGCAGCACGGGAGTTGGGGCCAACGTCCTGACTTTC.

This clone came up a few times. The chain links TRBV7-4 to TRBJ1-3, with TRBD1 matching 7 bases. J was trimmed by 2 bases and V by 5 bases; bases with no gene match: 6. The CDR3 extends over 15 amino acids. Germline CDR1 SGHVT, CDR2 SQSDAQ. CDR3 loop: CASSQDRETGNTIYF. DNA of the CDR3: TGTGCCAGCAGCCAAGACAGGGAGACTGGAAACACCATATATTTT.

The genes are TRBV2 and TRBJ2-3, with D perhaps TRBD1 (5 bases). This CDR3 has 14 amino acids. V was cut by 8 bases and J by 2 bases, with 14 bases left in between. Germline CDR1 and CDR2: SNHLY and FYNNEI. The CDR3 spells CASLVTTATDTQYF. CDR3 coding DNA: TGTGCCAGCTTGGTCACGACAGCCACAGATACGCAGTATTTT.

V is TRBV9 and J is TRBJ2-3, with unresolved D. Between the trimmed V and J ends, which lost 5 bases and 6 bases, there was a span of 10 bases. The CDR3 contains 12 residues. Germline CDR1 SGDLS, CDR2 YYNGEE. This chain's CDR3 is CASSYSGDTQYF. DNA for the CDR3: TGTGCCAGCAGTTACTCCGGGGATACGCAGTATTTT. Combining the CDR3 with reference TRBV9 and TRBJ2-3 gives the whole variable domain DSGVTQTPKHLITATGQRVTLRCSPRSGDLSVYWYQQSLDQGLQFLIQYYNGEERAKGNILERFSAQQFPDLHSELNLSSLELGDSALYFCASSYSGDTQYFGPGTRLTVL.

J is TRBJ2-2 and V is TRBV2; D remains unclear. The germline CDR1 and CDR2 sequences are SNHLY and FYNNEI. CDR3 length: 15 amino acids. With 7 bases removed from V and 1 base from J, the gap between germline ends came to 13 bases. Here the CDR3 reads CASNYRAQNTGELFF. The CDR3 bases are TGTGCCAGCAACTACCGGGCCCAGAACACCGGGGAGCTGTTTTTT.

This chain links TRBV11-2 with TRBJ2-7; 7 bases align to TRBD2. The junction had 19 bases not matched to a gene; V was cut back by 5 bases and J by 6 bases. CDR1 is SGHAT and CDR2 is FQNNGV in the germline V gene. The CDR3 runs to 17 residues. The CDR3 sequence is CASSQLPGRVILLEQYF. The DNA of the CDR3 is TGTGCCAGCAGCCAACTTCCGGGGAGGGTGATTCTTCTCGAGCAGTACTTC.

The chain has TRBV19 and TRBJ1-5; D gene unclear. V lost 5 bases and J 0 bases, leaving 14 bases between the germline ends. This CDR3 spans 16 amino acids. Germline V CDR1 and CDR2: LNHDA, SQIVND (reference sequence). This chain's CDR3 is CASSVGLINSNQPQHF. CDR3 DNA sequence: TGTGCCAGTAGTGTAGGGCTGATCAATAGCAATCAGCCCCAGCATTTT. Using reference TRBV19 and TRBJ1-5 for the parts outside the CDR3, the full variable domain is DGGITQSPKYLFRKEGQNVTLSCEQNLNHDAMYWYRQDPGQGLRLIYYSQIVNDFQKGDIAEGYSVSREKKESFPLTVTSAQKNPTAFYLCASSVGLINSNQPQHFGDGTRLSIL.

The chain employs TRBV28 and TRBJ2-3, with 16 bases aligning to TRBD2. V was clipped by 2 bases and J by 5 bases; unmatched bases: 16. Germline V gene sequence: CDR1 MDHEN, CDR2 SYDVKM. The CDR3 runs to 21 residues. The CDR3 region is CASSLALTLTGLAGGIDTQYF. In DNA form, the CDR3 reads TGTGCCAGCAGTTTAGCCCTTACCTTAACGGGACTAGCGGGAGGGATAGATACGCAGTATTTT.

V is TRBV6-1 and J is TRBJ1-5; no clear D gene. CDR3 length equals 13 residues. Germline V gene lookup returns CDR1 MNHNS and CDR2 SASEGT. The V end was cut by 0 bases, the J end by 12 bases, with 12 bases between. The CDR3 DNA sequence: TGTGCCAGCAGTGAAGCCTATCCAGGTCTCCAGCATTTT. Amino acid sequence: CASSEAYPGLQHF.

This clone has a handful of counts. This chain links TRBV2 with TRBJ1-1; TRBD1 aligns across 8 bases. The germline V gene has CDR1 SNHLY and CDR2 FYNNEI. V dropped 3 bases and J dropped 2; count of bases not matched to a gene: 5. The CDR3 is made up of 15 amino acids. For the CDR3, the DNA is TGTGCCAGCAGTGATAACAGGGGGGAAAACACTGAAGCTTTCTTT. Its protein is CASSDNRGENTEAFF.

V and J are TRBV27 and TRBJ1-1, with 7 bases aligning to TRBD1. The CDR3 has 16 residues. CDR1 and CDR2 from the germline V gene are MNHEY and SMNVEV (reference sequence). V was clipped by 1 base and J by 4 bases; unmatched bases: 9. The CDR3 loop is CASSLYGGGGSTEAFF. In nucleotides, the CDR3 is TGTGCCAGCAGTTTATATGGTGGAGGGGGCAGCACTGAAGCTTTCTTT.

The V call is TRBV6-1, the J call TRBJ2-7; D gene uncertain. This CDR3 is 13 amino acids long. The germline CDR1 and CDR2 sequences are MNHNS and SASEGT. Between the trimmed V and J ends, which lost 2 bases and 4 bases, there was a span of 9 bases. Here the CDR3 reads CASSEWKTYEQYF. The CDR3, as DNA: TGTGCCAGCAGTGAATGGAAGACGTACGAGCAGTACTTC.

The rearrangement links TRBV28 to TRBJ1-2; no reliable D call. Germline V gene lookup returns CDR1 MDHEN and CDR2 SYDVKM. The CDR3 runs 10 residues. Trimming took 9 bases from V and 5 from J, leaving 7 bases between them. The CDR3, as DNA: TGTGCCAGTGGGTCGTATGGCTACACCTTC. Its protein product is CASGSYGYTF.

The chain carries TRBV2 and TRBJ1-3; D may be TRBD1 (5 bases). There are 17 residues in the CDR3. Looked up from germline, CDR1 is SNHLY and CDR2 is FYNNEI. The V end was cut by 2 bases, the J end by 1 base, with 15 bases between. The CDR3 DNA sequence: TGTGCCAGCAGTGAATCCATGGGCGGGGGTTCTGGAAACACCATATATTTT. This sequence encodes CASSESMGGGSGNTIYF.